These T cell receptor beta chains were read from a single sample in a study of blood T cells in healthy people across ages. TCRdb reanalysed the 5' RACE reads using MiXCR and keeps one entry per CDR3 protein. The repertoire holds 700,000 or so distinct CDR3 sequences, with 35% to 50% as singletons. Input material: blood. The receptors come from a man older than 75 in good health. The CDR3 runs from the conserved cysteine through the conserved F or W. Fields, in order: J gene, D gene, V gene, clone size, CDR3 protein, CDR3 DNA. D genes are given only for firm matches. Clone size is stated in some rows and not others, as once, few, many or a class when expanded.

>TRBJ2-3|NA|TRBV11-3|few
CASRGSTDTQYF
TGCGCCAGCAGAGGCAGCACAGATACGCAGTATTTT
>TRBJ2-5|TRBD1|TRBV3-1|NA
CASSPYRGQETQYF
TGTGCCAGCAGCCCGTACAGGGGGCAGGAGACCCAGTACTTC
>TRBJ1-1|NA|TRBV5-1|NA
CASSLGLAEMNTEAFF
TGCGCCAGCAGCTTGGGGCTCGCAGAAATGAACACTGAAGCTTTCTTT
>TRBJ2-4|NA|TRBV7-2|NA
CASSDPTRWEQYF
TGTGCCAGCAGCGACCCAACACGCTGGGAGCAGTACTTC
>TRBJ2-1|NA|TRBV6-1|NA
CASSEAWAGTYNEQFF
TGTGCCAGCAGTGAAGCGTGGGCAGGGACCTACAATGAGCAGTTCTTC
>TRBJ2-7|NA|TRBV20-1|NA
CSARGLAREQYF
TGCAGTGCTAGAGGTCTAGCTCGTGAGCAGTACTTC
>TRBJ2-1|TRBD1|TRBV27|NA
CASNGAGTGYYNEQFF
TGTGCCAGCAACGGAGCAGGGACAGGGTACTACAATGAGCAGTTCTTC
>TRBJ2-1|NA|TRBV25-1|few
CASSHNRVSYNEQFF
TGTGCCAGCAGCCACAACAGGGTATCCTACAATGAGCAGTTCTTC
>TRBJ2-5|TRBD1|TRBV7-9|NA
CASSFRTGLETQYF
TGTGCCAGCAGCTTCCGGACAGGGCTGGAGACCCAGTACTTC
>TRBJ1-4|NA|TRBV6-2/TRBV6-3|many
CASMNGGAGDVKLFF
TGTGCCAGCATGAACGGAGGAGCCGGCGATGTAAAACTGTTTTTT
>TRBJ2-3|TRBD2|TRBV4-2|NA
CVSSRKAGGGDTQYF
TGTGTCAGCAGCCGTAAGGCGGGAGGAGGAGATACGCAGTATTTT
>TRBJ2-7|NA|TRBV4-1|NA
CASSQEGNAGAYEQYF
TGCGCCAGCAGCCAAGAAGGGAATGCAGGAGCCTACGAGCAGTACTTC
>TRBJ2-1|TRBD2|TRBV5-1|few
CASKLIAGAPYNEQFF
TGCGCCAGCAAGTTGATAGCGGGAGCCCCCTACAATGAGCAGTTCTTC
>TRBJ2-1|NA|TRBV9|NA
CASSPLRGPSPGEQFF
TGTGCCAGCAGCCCCCTAAGGGGACCATCACCGGGGGAGCAGTTCTTC
>TRBJ1-4|NA|TRBV12-5|NA
CASGSPRVYNEKLFF
TGTGCTAGTGGCTCGCCGAGGGTGTATAATGAAAAACTGTTTTTT
>TRBJ1-2|NA|TRBV29-1|NA
CSVGQGGNYGYTF
TGCAGCGTTGGGCAGGGTGGTAACTATGGCTACACCTTC
>TRBJ2-7|NA|TRBV4-3|NA
CASSQEEGRQYEQYF
TGCGCCAGCAGCCAAGAAGAGGGTAGACAGTACGAGCAGTACTTC
>TRBJ2-7|NA|TRBV4-1|few
CASSQLIRDTNGRYEQYF
TGCGCCAGCAGCCAATTAATCCGGGACACCAATGGGAGGTACGAGCAGTACTTC
>TRBJ2-2|NA|TRBV7-3|few
CASSLERRQTGELFF
TGTGCCAGCAGCTTAGAACGAAGGCAGACCGGGGAGCTGTTTTTT
>TRBJ2-3|NA|TRBV21-1|few
CASSTGRKGTDTQYF
TGTGCCAGCAGCACGGGACGTAAGGGGACAGATACGCAGTATTTT
>TRBJ1-5|NA|TRBV6-6|once
CASTRDSNQPQHF
TGTGCCAGCACTAGAGATAGCAATCAGCCCCAGCATTTT
>TRBJ1-2|TRBD1|TRBV20-1|NA
CSARDRGTHGYTF
TGCAGTGCTAGGGACAGGGGGACCCACGGCTACACCTTC
>TRBJ1-3|NA|TRBV5-1|NA
CASSLGSGSSGNTIYF
TGCGCCAGCAGCTTGGGATCCGGGAGCTCTGGAAACACCATATATTTT
>TRBJ2-2|TRBD1|TRBV14|few
CASRQGPTGELFF
TGTGCCAGCAGACAGGGGCCCACCGGGGAGCTGTTTTTT
>TRBJ2-7|NA|TRBV2|NA
CASSQKVTAESEQYF
TGTGCCAGCAGCCAAAAGGTGACAGCGGAGAGCGAGCAGTACTTC
>TRBJ1-6|NA|TRBV7-2|NA
CASSSQGYSPLHF
TGTGCCAGCAGCTCCCAGGGTTATTCACCCCTCCACTTT
>TRBJ2-7|NA|TRBV10-3|once
CAIRDNSANEQYF
TGTGCCATCAGGGACAACTCTGCCAATGAGCAGTACTTC